The T cell receptor (beta chain) described here comes from a study of blood T cell repertoires in COVID-19. Whole-study context: The United States, Italy and Spain were the sources of the acute and convalescent COVID-19 samples. PBMCs, B-cell-depleted T cells, or T cells were the source of the cDNA or gDNA that made up the material.

Between the trimmed V and J ends, which lost 0 bases and 4 bases, there was a span of 12 bases. From germline, CDR1 is SEHNR and CDR2 FQNEAQ (reference sequence). The CDR3 length is 15 residues. The sample holds one count of this clone. Only in-frame clones appear in the TCRdb table, and some are missing; sequencing was by immunoSEQ multiplex PCR. The data hold 130,000 to 150,000 clones, with approximately 79% observed a single time. The chain uses TRBV7-9 and TRBJ1-1, with D perhaps matching TRBD1 (5 bases). The origin of this receptor is a man aged 45-65 years with active or convalescent COVID-19. The sample was peripheral blood. For the CDR3, the DNA is TGTGCCAGCAGCTTAGCGCTGGGGGGGAGCACTGAAGCTTTCTTT. Its translation: CASSLALGGSTEAFF. Drawing the rest from reference TRBV7-9 and TRBJ1-1, the complete variable domain is DTGVSQNPRHKITKRGQNVTFRCDPISEHNRLYWYRQTLGQGPEFLTYFQNEAQLEKSRLLSDRFSAERPKGSFSTLEIQRTEQGDSAMYLCASSLALGGSTEAFFGQGTRLTVV.